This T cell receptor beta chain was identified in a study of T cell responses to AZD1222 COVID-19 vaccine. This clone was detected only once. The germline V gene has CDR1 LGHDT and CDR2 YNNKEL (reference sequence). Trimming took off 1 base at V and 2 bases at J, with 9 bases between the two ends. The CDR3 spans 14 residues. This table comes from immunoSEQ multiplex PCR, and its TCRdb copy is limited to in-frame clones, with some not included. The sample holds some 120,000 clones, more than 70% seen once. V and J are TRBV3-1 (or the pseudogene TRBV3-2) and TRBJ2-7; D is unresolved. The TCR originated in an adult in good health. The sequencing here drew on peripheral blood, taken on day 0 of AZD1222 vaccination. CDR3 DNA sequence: TGTGCCAGCAGCCAAGGGTCAGGCGCCTACGAGCAGTACTTC. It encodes CASSQGSGAYEQYF.